This TCR beta chain was observed in a study of early T cells in non-severe SARS-CoV-2 infection (dated by TCRdb to the early 2020s). About the investigation overall: Because TCR sequencing was done on bulk RNA from unsorted whole blood, the alpha and beta chains could not be paired. Study-level results and caveats: Matching against VDJdb was skewed toward anti-spike CD8 responses, likely underestimated virus-specific expansions, and missed private and CD4 specificities.

A remark on this clonotype: It lacks a known antigen. No clone much larger than this one lies a single base away; base qualities are absent.

As encoded in the germline V gene, CDR1 is SQVTM while CDR2 is ANQGSEA. Cut back by 3 bases and 3 bases, the V and J ends lie 7 bases apart. The CDR3 spans 12 residues, from the cysteine through the phenylalanine. Here the CDR3 DNA is all that survives: 36 bases in frame from base 1. A case-control design nested within a healthcare worker cohort in London, UK, was used, with weekly nasopharyngeal swab PCR tests and blood sampling performed. Healthcare workers were recruited between 23 and 31 March 2020, during the week of the UK lockdown, and were followed weekly for up to about 15 weeks. Receptors were amplified or captured by 5' RACE. The sample was run on a NextSeq 500. The TCR library protocol attached unique molecular identifiers to individual cDNA molecules to correct for sequencing error and PCR bias. TCR alpha and beta chains were both sequenced, and the abundances of alpha and beta sequences in each sample were closely correlated with each other. As for the original processing: Decombinator V4 was used to annotate TCR sequences for V gene, J gene and CDR3. TCRs were defined as expanded if a significant change between any two time points was detected under a Poisson model with p below 0.0001. Abundances of TCRs were expressed as counts per million after normalisation to the total number of TCRs sequenced in each sample. MAIT TCRs were defined by TRAV1-2 paired with TRAJ12, TRAJ20 or TRAJ33, and iNKT TCRs by TRAV10 paired with TRAJ18. A search of VDJdb, accessed on 1 November 2021, was run for TCRs annotated to CMV, EBV and SARS-CoV-2, with TCRs annotated for multiple antigens excluded. The public reads were reprocessed in TCRdb via fastp at Q25 and MiXCR, keeping in-frame beta chains. Duplicate CDR3 protein sequences are folded into a single record with the most common DNA and genes. Clone size and V and J calls follow TCRdb, not the original study. Across this sample there are approximately 45,000 distinct CDR3 sequences, with 11% seen only once. The leading ten clones occupy about a tenth of the sample.

Source material: whole blood. Rearrangement joined TRBV29-1 to TRBJ2-3; the D gene remains uncertain. The clonotype was recovered from an adult who was a healthcare worker with PCR-confirmed SARS-CoV-2 infection or an uninfected control (not recorded which). The DNA sequence is TGCAGCGTTGAGGCAGGAACAGATACGCAGTATTTT. The translation is CSVEAGTDTQYF.